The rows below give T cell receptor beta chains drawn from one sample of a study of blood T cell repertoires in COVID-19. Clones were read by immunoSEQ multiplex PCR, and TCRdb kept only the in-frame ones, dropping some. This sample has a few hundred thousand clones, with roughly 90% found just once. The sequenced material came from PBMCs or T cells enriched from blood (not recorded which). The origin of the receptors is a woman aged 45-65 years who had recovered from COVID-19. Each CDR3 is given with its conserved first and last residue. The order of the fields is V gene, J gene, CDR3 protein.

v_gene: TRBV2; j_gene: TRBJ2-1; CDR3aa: CASSGGGLAGGGDNEQFF
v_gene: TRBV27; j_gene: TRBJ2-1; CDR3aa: CASSIGTHGEQFF
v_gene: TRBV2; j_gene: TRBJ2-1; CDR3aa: CASSALIAGGSEQFF
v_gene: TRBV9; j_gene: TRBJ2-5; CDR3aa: CASSKAGVETQYF
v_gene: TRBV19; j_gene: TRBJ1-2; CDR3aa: CASSMTGQNGYTF
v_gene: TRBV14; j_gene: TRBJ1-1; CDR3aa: CASSQSPGAWNTEAFF
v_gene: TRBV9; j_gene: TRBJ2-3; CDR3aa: CASSVVLAGPRHICNGTQYF
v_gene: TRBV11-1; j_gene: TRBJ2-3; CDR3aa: CASTLRGSTDTQYF
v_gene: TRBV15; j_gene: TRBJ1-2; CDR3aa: CATSISTGSNYGYTF
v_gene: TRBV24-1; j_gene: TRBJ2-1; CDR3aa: CATSDRGLAGYEQFF
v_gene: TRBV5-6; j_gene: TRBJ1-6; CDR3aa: CASSLLPAASSYNSPLHF
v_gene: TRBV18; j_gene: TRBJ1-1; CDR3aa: CASSPGQTRNTEAFF
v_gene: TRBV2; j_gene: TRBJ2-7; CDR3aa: CASRSGQGVAYEQYF
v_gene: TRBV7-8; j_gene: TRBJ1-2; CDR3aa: CASSPPSYGYTF
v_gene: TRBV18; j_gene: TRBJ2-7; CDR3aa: CASSSGQVYEQYF
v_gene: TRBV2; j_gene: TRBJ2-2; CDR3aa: CASRPGTVNTGELFF
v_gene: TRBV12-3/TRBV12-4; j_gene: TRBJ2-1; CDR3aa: CASSPAGQGGFF
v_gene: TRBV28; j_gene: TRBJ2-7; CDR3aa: CATADRTYEQYF
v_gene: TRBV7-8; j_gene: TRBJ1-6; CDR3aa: CASTKEQDNSPLHF
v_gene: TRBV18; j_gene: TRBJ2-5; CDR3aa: CASSPLRGQETQYF
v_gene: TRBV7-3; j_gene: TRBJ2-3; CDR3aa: CASSLRRGRTTDTQYF
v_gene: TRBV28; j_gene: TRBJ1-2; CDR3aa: CASRQGHLPGYTF
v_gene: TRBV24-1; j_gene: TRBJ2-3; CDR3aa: CATSEQTGRAADTQYF
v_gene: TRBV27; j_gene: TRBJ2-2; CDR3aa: CASSFLLLADSTGELFF
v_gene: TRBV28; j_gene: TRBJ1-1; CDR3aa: CASSLSTPNTEAFF
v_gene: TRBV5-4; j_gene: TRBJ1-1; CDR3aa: CASSLTVGRPPEAFF
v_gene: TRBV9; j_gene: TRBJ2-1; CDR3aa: CASSPRQGVNNEQFF
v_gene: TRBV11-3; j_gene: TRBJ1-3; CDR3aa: CASSRGGSSGNTIYF
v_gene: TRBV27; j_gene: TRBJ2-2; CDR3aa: CASSFGPGAGELFF
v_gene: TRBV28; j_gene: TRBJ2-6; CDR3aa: CASRNGANVLTF
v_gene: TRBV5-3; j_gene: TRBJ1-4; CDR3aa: CARSKQGTGTEKLFF
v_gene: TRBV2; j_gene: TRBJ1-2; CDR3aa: CASARQVPSGYTF
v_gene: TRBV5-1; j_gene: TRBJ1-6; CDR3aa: CASSLAQGAYNSPLHF
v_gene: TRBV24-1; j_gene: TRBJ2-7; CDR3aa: CATSGGASYEQYF
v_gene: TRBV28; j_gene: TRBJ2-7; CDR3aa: CASTPGQISYEQYF
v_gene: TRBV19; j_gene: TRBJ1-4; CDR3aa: CASSRQAYNEKLFF
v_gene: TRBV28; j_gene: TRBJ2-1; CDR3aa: CASRRNGLAVYNEQFF
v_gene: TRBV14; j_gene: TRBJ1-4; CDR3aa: CASSQHARSRDGKLFF
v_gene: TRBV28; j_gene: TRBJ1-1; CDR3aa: CASKLSGTGSYTEAFF
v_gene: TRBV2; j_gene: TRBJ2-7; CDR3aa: CASRYTPPSEQYF
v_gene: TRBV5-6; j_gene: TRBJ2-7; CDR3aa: CASSLSQEPYEQYF
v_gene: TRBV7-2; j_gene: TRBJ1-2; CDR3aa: CASSPVGGGAKGYTF
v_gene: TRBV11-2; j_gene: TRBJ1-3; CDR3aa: CASSPGLRGLGNTIYF
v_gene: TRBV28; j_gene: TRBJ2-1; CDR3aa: CASWGASGYNEQFF
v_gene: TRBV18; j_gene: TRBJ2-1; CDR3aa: CASSPPALAGNEQFF
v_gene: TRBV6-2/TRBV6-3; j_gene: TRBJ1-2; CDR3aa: CASSLRIGGQGDVNYGYTF
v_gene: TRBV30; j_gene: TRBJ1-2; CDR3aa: CAGHRRGIVYGYTF
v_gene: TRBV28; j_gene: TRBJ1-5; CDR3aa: CASGLTGTGIQPQHF
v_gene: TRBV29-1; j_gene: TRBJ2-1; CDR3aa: CSVETGAPYNEQFF
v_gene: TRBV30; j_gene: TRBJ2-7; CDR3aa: CAWSDSYEQYF
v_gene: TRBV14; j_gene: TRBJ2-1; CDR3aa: CASSRTRVAGSPYNEQFF
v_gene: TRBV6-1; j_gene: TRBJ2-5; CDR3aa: CASSERGGRARETQYF
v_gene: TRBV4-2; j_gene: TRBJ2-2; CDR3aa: CASSPGTGELFF
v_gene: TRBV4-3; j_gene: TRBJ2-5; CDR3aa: CASSQDYSKGTEETQYF
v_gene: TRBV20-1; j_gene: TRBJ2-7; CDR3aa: CSASPRLAVAEQYF
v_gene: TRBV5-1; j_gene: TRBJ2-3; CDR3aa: CASSLVQGVTDTQYF
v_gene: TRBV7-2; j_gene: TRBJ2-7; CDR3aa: CASSSRAGDEQYF